This record concerns one TCR beta chain sequence. What it recognizes is unknown. This specimen includes other DNA sequences encoding the same CDR3. This PCR relied on a set of 60 Vbeta primers and 13 Jbeta primers. This table comes from immunoSEQ multiplex PCR, and its TCRdb copy is limited to in-frame clones, with some not included. Altogether 150,000 to 170,000 clones are present, roughly 75% being singletons, with the ten largest covering over 1.1%. This record belongs to a study of cytomegalovirus exposure and HLA in healthy donors. Study overall: The Caucasian-associated ancestry cluster contained about 80% of the approximately 390 genotyped donors.

Germline CDR1 SGHTA, CDR2 FQGNSA. The CDR3 spans 13 residues. With V trimmed by 6 bases and J by 3 bases, 4 bases remained unmatched. Study-wide results and limits: Through in vitro validation, a few CMV-associated chains were shown to be specific for CMV antigens. According to the study, around 150 TCR beta chains were cytomegalovirus-associated.

J is TRBJ1-1 and V is TRBV7-2; 7 bases map to TRBD1. The sequence was collected from a man aged 18 to 30 in good health and CMV-seronegative. Sequencing used PBMCs. DNA of the CDR3: TGTGCCAGCAGTTCTCAGGGGGACACTGAAGCTTTCTTT. It specifies CASSSQGDTEAFF.